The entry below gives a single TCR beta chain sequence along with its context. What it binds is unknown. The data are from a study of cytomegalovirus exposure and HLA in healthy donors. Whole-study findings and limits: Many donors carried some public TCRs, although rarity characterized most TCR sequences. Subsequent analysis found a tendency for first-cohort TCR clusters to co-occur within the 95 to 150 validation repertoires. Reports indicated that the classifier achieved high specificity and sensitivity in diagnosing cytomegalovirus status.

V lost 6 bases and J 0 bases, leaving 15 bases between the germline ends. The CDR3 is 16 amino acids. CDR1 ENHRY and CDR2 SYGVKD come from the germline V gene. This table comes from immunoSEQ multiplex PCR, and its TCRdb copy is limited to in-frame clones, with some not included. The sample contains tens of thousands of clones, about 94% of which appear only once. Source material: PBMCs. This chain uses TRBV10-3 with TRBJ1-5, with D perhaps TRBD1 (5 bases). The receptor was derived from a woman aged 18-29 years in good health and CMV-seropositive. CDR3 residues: CAISGGTVYSNQPQHF. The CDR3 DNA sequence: TGTGCCATCAGCGGAGGGACCGTCTATAGCAATCAGCCCCAGCATTTT.